This T cell receptor (beta chain) was obtained from a study of T cells in Graves' hyperthyroidism and ophthalmopathy. At the level of the study: Blood was drawn when the patient was first diagnosed and still untreated. Study-wide results and limits: Onset of ophthalmopathy came a median around 6.2 months after the model predicted it.

Turning to this clonotype: Its matching antigen is unknown.

J lost 5 bases, V lost 0 bases, and 7 bases had no gene match. The CDR3 runs 16 residues. Germline V gene data show CDR1 as LGHNA and CDR2 as YSLEER. A roughly 9.3 ml volume of fresh peripheral blood provided the PBMCs. Amplified TCR beta CDR3 regions derived from RNA transcripts. Using the HTBI primer set, a first-round RT-PCR was run on the TCR CDR3. A single record per CDR3 protein comes from TCRdb applying MiXCR to the multiplex PCR reads. The sample lists 550,000 to 800,000 distinct CDR3 sequences, 15% to 20% occurring once. The sequencing input was blood. The gene calls are TRBV4-3 and TRBJ2-1; 7 bases agree with TRBD2. The receptor's source is a man in his fifties with Graves' hyperthyroidism. The DNA for the CDR3 is TGCGCCAGCAGCCAAGATGGGCTAGCGGATGACAATGAGCAGTTCTTC. Translation: CASSQDGLADDNEQFF.